These T cell receptor beta chains were read from a single sample in a study of T cell responses to AZD1222 COVID-19 vaccine. Data came from immunoSEQ multiplex PCR; TCRdb stores just in-frame clones and leaves some out. The sample has 250,000 to 300,000 clones, around 92% seen once. Sequenced here: peripheral blood, sampled 28 days after the second AZD1222 dose. These receptor sequences come from an adult who received the AZD1222 COVID-19 vaccine. The CDR3 runs from the conserved cysteine through the conserved F or W. A D gene is named only where the DNA matches it firmly. Not every row has a clone size; where given, it reads once, few, many or a size class.

CDR3 DNA: TGCAGCGTAAATACGGACAGTTACGAGCAGTACTTC
CDR3 protein: CSVNTDSYEQYF
D gene: -
V gene: TRBV29-1
clone size: -
J gene: TRBJ2-7

CDR3 DNA: TGTGCCAGCAGTTTACTCCCGGGCGGGAGGGCCGAGCAGTACTTC
CDR3 protein: CASSLLPGGRAEQYF
D gene: TRBD2
V gene: TRBV28
clone size: -
J gene: TRBJ2-7

CDR3 DNA: TGTGCCAGCAGCCCAATAGGGGGACCAAATGGCTACACCTTC
CDR3 protein: CASSPIGGPNGYTF
D gene: -
V gene: TRBV28
clone size: -
J gene: TRBJ1-2

CDR3 DNA: TGTGCCAGCAGCGTTAGCCCCGGGGGGGCGTCCGGGGAGCTGTTTTTT
CDR3 protein: CASSVSPGGASGELFF
D gene: TRBD2
V gene: TRBV9
clone size: -
J gene: TRBJ2-2

CDR3 DNA: TGTGCCAGCAGCGTAGATTCTAGCGGGAGTGCTGCCTACGAGCAGTACTTC
CDR3 protein: CASSVDSSGSAAYEQYF
D gene: TRBD2
V gene: TRBV9
clone size: -
J gene: TRBJ2-7

CDR3 DNA: TGTGCCAGCAGCCATCCCCGGGAGGGGGAGGCAGATACGCAGTATTTT
CDR3 protein: CASSHPREGEADTQYF
D gene: TRBD2
V gene: TRBV9
clone size: -
J gene: TRBJ2-3

CDR3 DNA: TGTGCCACCAGCAGAGTGGACAAGGGCTATGGCTACACCTTC
CDR3 protein: CATSRVDKGYGYTF
D gene: -
V gene: TRBV15
clone size: -
J gene: TRBJ1-2

CDR3 DNA: TGCGCCAGCAGCCCGGGCAATCCTCATCAAGAGACCCAGTACTTC
CDR3 protein: CASSPGNPHQETQYF
D gene: -
V gene: TRBV5-1
clone size: -
J gene: TRBJ2-5

CDR3 DNA: TGTGCCAGCAGTTCACCGGGACAGGGGCCTATGGTTGGCTACACCTTC
CDR3 protein: CASSSPGQGPMVGYTF
D gene: TRBD1
V gene: TRBV27
clone size: once
J gene: TRBJ1-2

CDR3 DNA: TGTGCCACCAGCTCCCGGGACAGGGGATATTCGAACACCGGGGAGCTGTTTTTT
CDR3 protein: CATSSRDRGYSNTGELFF
D gene: TRBD1
V gene: TRBV15
clone size: -
J gene: TRBJ2-2

CDR3 DNA: TGTGCCAGCAGCCAAGACATCCGCGAGCAGTTCTTC
CDR3 protein: CASSQDIREQFF
D gene: -
V gene: TRBV3-1/TRBV3-2
clone size: -
J gene: TRBJ2-1

CDR3 DNA: TGTGCCAGTAGTTTTCCTCGGGAAGGAAACACCATATATTTT
CDR3 protein: CASSFPREGNTIYF
D gene: -
V gene: TRBV19
clone size: -
J gene: TRBJ1-3

CDR3 DNA: TGTGCCAGCAGCGTGGGACTAGGTTCAGTTGAGCAGTTCTTC
CDR3 protein: CASSVGLGSVEQFF
D gene: TRBD2
V gene: TRBV7-9
clone size: -
J gene: TRBJ2-1

CDR3 DNA: TGTGCCAGTAGTATTAATCAGGGGACTGAAGCTTTCTTT
CDR3 protein: CASSINQGTEAFF
D gene: -
V gene: TRBV19
clone size: once
J gene: TRBJ1-1

CDR3 DNA: TGTGCCAGCAATAACGGTGGGGCTGGAAACACCATATATTTT
CDR3 protein: CASNNGGAGNTIYF
D gene: -
V gene: TRBV5-4
clone size: -
J gene: TRBJ1-3

CDR3 DNA: TGTGCCAGCAGTCCTACAGCCTACAATGAGCAGTTCTTC
CDR3 protein: CASSPTAYNEQFF
D gene: -
V gene: TRBV12-3/TRBV12-4
clone size: -
J gene: TRBJ2-1

CDR3 DNA: TGTGCCAGCTCAACGACTAGCGGGAGGGCCCAGGCAGATACGCAGTATTTT
CDR3 protein: CASSTTSGRAQADTQYF
D gene: TRBD2
V gene: TRBV18
clone size: -
J gene: TRBJ2-3

CDR3 DNA: TGTGCCAGCAGCGCCCTAGCGGGAGGGCCTTCGACGCAGTATTTT
CDR3 protein: CASSALAGGPSTQYF
D gene: TRBD2
V gene: TRBV5-4
clone size: -
J gene: TRBJ2-3

CDR3 DNA: TGTGCCAGCAGCTTAGCCCCTTCTAGGGAAAAACTGTTTTTT
CDR3 protein: CASSLAPSREKLFF
D gene: -
V gene: TRBV7-9
clone size: -
J gene: TRBJ1-4

CDR3 DNA: TGTGCCAGCACCGGCGTTGGCGGGGAGACCCAGTACTTC
CDR3 protein: CASTGVGGETQYF
D gene: -
V gene: TRBV28
clone size: -
J gene: TRBJ2-5

CDR3 DNA: TGCAGCGTTGCCCCCCTGACAGGTAGCACTGAAGCTTTCTTT
CDR3 protein: CSVAPLTGSTEAFF
D gene: -
V gene: TRBV29-1
clone size: -
J gene: TRBJ1-1

CDR3 DNA: TGTGCCAGCAGGAAAGGGGGAACAGATACGCAGTATTTT
CDR3 protein: CASRKGGTDTQYF
D gene: -
V gene: TRBV12-3/TRBV12-4
clone size: -
J gene: TRBJ2-3

CDR3 DNA: TGTGCCAGCAGCCTCGACAGGGCGAGCTCCTATAATTCACCCCTCCACTTT
CDR3 protein: CASSLDRASSYNSPLHF
D gene: TRBD1
V gene: TRBV5-4
clone size: -
J gene: TRBJ1-6

CDR3 DNA: TGTGCCAGCAGCGAGGCCCTGACAGTTAACTATGGCTACACCTTC
CDR3 protein: CASSEALTVNYGYTF
D gene: -
V gene: TRBV9
clone size: -
J gene: TRBJ1-2

CDR3 DNA: TGTGCCAGCAGCCGACACCAGCAGCGGGGCTACGAGCAGTACTTC
CDR3 protein: CASSRHQQRGYEQYF
D gene: TRBD2
V gene: TRBV7-9
clone size: -
J gene: TRBJ2-7

CDR3 DNA: TGTGCCAGCAGTTACTCCCGGGAACCTAACTATGGCTACACCTTC
CDR3 protein: CASSYSREPNYGYTF
D gene: -
V gene: TRBV6-2/TRBV6-3
clone size: -
J gene: TRBJ1-2

CDR3 DNA: TGCGCCAGCAGTTCCGGGACTAGCGGCAATAATGAGCAGTTCTTC
CDR3 protein: CASSSGTSGNNEQFF
D gene: TRBD2
V gene: TRBV5-1
clone size: -
J gene: TRBJ2-1

CDR3 DNA: TGCGCCAGCATTCCACTACAGCCCCAGCATTTT
CDR3 protein: CASIPLQPQHF
D gene: -
V gene: TRBV10-1
clone size: -
J gene: TRBJ1-5

CDR3 DNA: TGTGCCAGCAGCCCAGTATCGAATTCACCCCTCCACTTT
CDR3 protein: CASSPVSNSPLHF
D gene: -
V gene: TRBV7-9
clone size: -
J gene: TRBJ1-6

CDR3 DNA: TGTGCCAGCAGTTTTGCTTTCTTT
CDR3 protein: CASSFAFF
D gene: -
V gene: TRBV12-3/TRBV12-4
clone size: -
J gene: TRBJ1-1

CDR3 DNA: TGTGCCAGCAGTTGGGGACAGGGTTATGGCTACACCTTC
CDR3 protein: CASSWGQGYGYTF
D gene: TRBD1
V gene: TRBV28
clone size: -
J gene: TRBJ1-2

CDR3 DNA: TGTGCCAGCAGCCGGACTAGCGGGCGAACAGATACGCAGTATTTT
CDR3 protein: CASSRTSGRTDTQYF
D gene: TRBD2
V gene: TRBV27
clone size: -
J gene: TRBJ2-3

CDR3 DNA: TGTGCCAGCAGGTGGACTAGCGGGAATGAGCAGTTCTTC
CDR3 protein: CASRWTSGNEQFF
D gene: TRBD2
V gene: TRBV6-5
clone size: once
J gene: TRBJ2-1

CDR3 DNA: TGTGCCAGCAGCCAAGCCCCGGGGGGCCCCTACGAGCAGTACTTC
CDR3 protein: CASSQAPGGPYEQYF
D gene: -
V gene: TRBV3-1/TRBV3-2
clone size: -
J gene: TRBJ2-7

CDR3 DNA: TGTGCCAGCAGCCTCGACAGTGACACTGAAGCTTTCTTT
CDR3 protein: CASSLDSDTEAFF
D gene: -
V gene: TRBV7-3
clone size: -
J gene: TRBJ1-1

CDR3 DNA: TGTGCCAGCAGCTCCCAAAAAGGGCTAGCGGGAGAGCTTAGGAACGAGCAGTACTTC
CDR3 protein: CASSSQKGLAGELRNEQYF
D gene: TRBD2
V gene: TRBV7-2
clone size: -
J gene: TRBJ2-7

CDR3 DNA: TGTGCCAGCAATGAAAAGATCGACGGCGGCTACACCTTC
CDR3 protein: CASNEKIDGGYTF
D gene: -
V gene: TRBV2
clone size: -
J gene: TRBJ1-2